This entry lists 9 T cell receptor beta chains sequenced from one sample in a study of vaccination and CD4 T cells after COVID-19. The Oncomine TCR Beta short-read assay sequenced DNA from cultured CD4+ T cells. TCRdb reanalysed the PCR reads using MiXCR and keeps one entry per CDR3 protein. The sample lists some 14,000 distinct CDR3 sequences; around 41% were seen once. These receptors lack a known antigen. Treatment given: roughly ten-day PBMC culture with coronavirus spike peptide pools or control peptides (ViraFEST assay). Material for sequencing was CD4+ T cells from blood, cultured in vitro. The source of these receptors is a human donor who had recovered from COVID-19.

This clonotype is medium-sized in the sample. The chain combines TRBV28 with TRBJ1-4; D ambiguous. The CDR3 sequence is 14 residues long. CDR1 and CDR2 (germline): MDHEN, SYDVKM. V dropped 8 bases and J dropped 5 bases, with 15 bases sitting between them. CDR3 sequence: CASGLRGSNEKLFF. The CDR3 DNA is TGTGCCAGCGGGCTTCGAGGTTCCAATGAAAAACTGTTTTTT.

DNA of the CDR3: TGTGCCAGCAGCCAAGATCGACAGGGGGCCCTGGTGGCTTTCTTT. The encoded protein is CASSQDRQGALVAFF. The chain links TRBV14 to TRBJ1-1; 10 bases align to TRBD1. Germline loops: CDR1 SGHDN, CDR2 FVKESK. This CDR3 comprises 15 residues. The J segment lost 11 bases and the V segment lost 0 bases, leaving 9 bases of the junction unmatched.

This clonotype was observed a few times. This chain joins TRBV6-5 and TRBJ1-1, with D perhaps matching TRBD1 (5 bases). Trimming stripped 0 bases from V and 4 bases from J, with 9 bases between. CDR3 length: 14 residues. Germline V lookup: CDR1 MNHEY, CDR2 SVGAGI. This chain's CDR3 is CASSYSGELTEAFF. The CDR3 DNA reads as TGTGCCAGCAGTTACTCGGGGGAGCTCACTGAAGCTTTCTTT.

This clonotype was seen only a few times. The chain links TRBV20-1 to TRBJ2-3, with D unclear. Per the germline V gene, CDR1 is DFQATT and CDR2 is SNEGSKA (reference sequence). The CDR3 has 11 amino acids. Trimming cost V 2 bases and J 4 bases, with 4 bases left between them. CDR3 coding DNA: TGCAGTGCTAGATTCCCAGATACGCAGTATTTT. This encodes CSARFPDTQYF.

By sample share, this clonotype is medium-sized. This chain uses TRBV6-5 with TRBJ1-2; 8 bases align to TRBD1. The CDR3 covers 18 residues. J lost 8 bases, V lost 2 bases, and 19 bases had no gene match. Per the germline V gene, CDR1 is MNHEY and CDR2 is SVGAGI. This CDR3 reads CASSYRSGGAKVGWGYTF. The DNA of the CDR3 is TGTGCCAGCAGTTACAGATCAGGGGGCGCTAAGGTGGGATGGGGCTACACCTTC.

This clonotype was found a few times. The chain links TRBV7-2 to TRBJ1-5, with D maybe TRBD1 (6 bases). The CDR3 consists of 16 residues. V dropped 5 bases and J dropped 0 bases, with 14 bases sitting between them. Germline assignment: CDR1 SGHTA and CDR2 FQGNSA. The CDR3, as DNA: TGTGCCAGCAGCCTGTGGGGGCAGGGTAGCAATCAGCCCCAGCATTTT. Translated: CASSLWGQGSNQPQHF.

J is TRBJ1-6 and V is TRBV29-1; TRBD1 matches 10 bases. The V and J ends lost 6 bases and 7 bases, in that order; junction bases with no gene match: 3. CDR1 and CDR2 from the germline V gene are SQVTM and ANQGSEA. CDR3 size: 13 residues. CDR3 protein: CSVGGQGNSPLHF. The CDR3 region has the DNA TGCAGCGTGGGGGGACAGGGGAATTCACCCCTCCACTTT.

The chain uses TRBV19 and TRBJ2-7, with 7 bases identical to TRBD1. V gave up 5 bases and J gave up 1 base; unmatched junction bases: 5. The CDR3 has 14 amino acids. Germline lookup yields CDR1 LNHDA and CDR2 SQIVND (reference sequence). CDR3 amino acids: CASSPGTASYEQYF. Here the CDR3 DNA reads TGTGCCAGTAGTCCCGGGACAGCTTCCTACGAGCAGTACTTC.

CDR3 residues: CASRPTGGTEAFF. The CDR3 nucleotides read TGTGCCAGCAGACCCACAGGGGGCACTGAAGCTTTCTTT. The chain carries TRBV27 and TRBJ1-1; 8 bases agree with TRBD1. V trimming: 6 bases; J trimming: 4 bases; junction bases outside the gene matches: 4. The CDR3 spans 13 residues. Germline CDR1 and CDR2: MNHEY and SMNVEV (reference sequence).